This TCR beta chain was identified in a study of T cell repertoires in cytomegalovirus infection. General study points: The ex vivo response was dominated by HLA-C-restricted CMV-specific TCR beta clonotypes.

Concerning this clonotype itself: Its specificity is not known.

TCRdb fed the reads into MiXCR, producing one record per CDR3 protein. The sample gives 900,000 to 950,000 distinct CDR3 sequences, more than 25% of which show up once; 11% to 15% is in the top ten. The origin of this receptor is a human donor in good health (CMV status not recorded). Some clones in this sample may be carry-over from other donors' samples. The sample consisted of cultured CD8+ T cells from PBMCs, taken from culture after CMV antigen stimulation.

CDR3 bases: TGTGCCAGCAGCTCCGACTCCATTTCCTCCAATTACGGCACAGATACGCAGTATTTT. It encodes CASSSDSISSNYGTDTQYF. V gene TRBV11-2 combines with J gene TRBJ2-3; D uncertain. Deletions cut 4 bases from V and 1 base from J, with 24 bases between. The germline V gene encodes CDR1 SGHAT and CDR2 FQNNGV. The CDR3 covers 19 residues.